Presented here are 17 T cell receptor beta chains from one specimen sequenced in a study of blood T cell repertoires in COVID-19. TCRdb's copy holds only in-frame clones and misses some; the assay was immunoSEQ multiplex PCR. The profile shows hundreds of thousands of clones, approximately 83% of them singletons. Specimen: peripheral blood. All receptors derive from a woman aged 25 to 45 who had recovered from COVID-19.

The chain is built from TRBV11-3 and TRBJ1-1; D uncertain. This CDR3 comprises 13 residues. Germline V CDR1 and CDR2: SGHNT, YENEEA. The ends were cut back, 5 bases at V and 4 bases at J, with 11 bases in the middle. The CDR3 here is CASSTQSGTEAFF. CDR3 DNA sequence: TGTGCCAGCAGCACCCAGTCGGGCACTGAAGCTTTCTTT.

V and J are TRBV3-1 (or the pseudogene TRBV3-2) and TRBJ2-1, with D unclear. This CDR3 is built from 13 residues. V was cut by 1 base and J by 5 bases, with 6 bases left in between. Germline V gives CDR1 LGHDT, CDR2 YNNKEL (reference sequence). The CDR3 DNA sequence: TGTGCCAGCAGCCAAGGTGTCAACAATGAGCAGTTCTTC. It codes for CASSQGVNNEQFF.

The chain uses TRBV27 and TRBJ1-4, with D unclear. V lost 0 bases, J lost 8 bases, and 10 bases lay in between. Germline CDR1 is MNHEY and CDR2 is SMNVEV (reference sequence). The CDR3 contains 14 residues. Written as DNA, the CDR3 is TGTGCCAGCAGTTTATCCGGGGTGGGAGAAAAACTGTTTTTT. It translates to CASSLSGVGEKLFF.

In DNA form, the CDR3 reads TGTGCCAGTAGTTCCGGGACAGAGTTAAATGAGCAGTTCTTC. Its translation is CASSSGTELNEQFF. This chain connects TRBV19 to TRBJ2-1; 7 bases align to TRBD1. The J segment lost 7 bases and the V segment lost 5 bases, leaving 8 bases of the junction unmatched. This CDR3 is 14 amino acids long. The germline gives CDR1 LNHDA, CDR2 SQIVND (reference sequence).

This rearrangement joins TRBV28 to TRBJ2-7; D uncertain. Germline V gene data show CDR1 as MDHEN and CDR2 as SYDVKM. Trimming took 6 bases from V and 4 from J, leaving 7 bases between them. The CDR3 is 11 residues long. Here the CDR3 reads CASSGSYEQYF. CDR3 DNA: TGTGCCAGCAGCGGGTCTTACGAGCAGTACTTC. The whole variable domain, remainder taken from reference TRBV28 and TRBJ2-7, is DVKVTQSSRYLVKRTGEKVFLECVQDMDHENMFWYRQDPGLGLRLIYFSYDVKMKEKGDIPEGYSVSREKKERFSLILESASTNQTSMYLCASSGSYEQYFGPGTRLTVT.

The chain carries TRBV19 and TRBJ1-5; 7 bases fit TRBD1. The CDR3 sequence is 13 residues long. The V segment lost 9 bases and the J segment 9 bases; nucleotides outside the gene matches: 11. CDR1 is LNHDA, CDR2 SQIVND, per germline (reference sequence). The CDR3 sequence: CASIPGGRGPQHF. The CDR3 DNA reads as TGTGCCAGCATACCAGGGGGGCGGGGGCCCCAGCATTTT.

This sequence joins TRBV30 and TRBJ1-3; the D gene is possibly TRBD1 (5 bases). The V end was cut by 4 bases, the J end by 7 bases, with 8 bases between. Germline V gene data show CDR1 as GTSNPN and CDR2 as SVGIG (reference sequence). The CDR3 contains 11 residues. CDR3 sequence reads: CAWTGRNTIYF. The CDR3 DNA is TGTGCCTGGACAGGGCGGAACACCATATATTTT.

The table lists this clone with many counts. The J gene is TRBJ2-1, the V gene TRBV6-4; 12 positions match TRBD1. V lost 3 bases to trimming and J lost 8 bases; unmatched junction nucleotides: 8. The CDR3 totals 16 residues. Looked up from germline, CDR1 is MRHNA and CDR2 is SNTAGT. As DNA, the CDR3 is TGTGCCAGCAGTGAGGCCGGGACAGGGGGCCCATATGAGCAGTTCTTC. Translating gives CASSEAGTGGPYEQFF.

V gene TRBV30 combines with J gene TRBJ1-2, with D possibly matching TRBD1 (5 bases). The CDR3 runs to 13 residues. From germline, CDR1 is GTSNPN and CDR2 SVGIG (reference sequence). Trimming shortened V by 0 bases and J by 6 bases, and 11 bases separated the two germline ends. The CDR3 nucleotides are TGTGCCTGGAGTGTAATCTCGGGGGATGGCTACACCTTC. It specifies CAWSVISGDGYTF. Full variable domain (rest looked up from reference TRBV30 and TRBJ1-2): SQTIHQWPATLVQPVGSPLSLECTVEGTSNPNLYWYRQAAGRGLQLLFYSVGIGQISSEVPQNLSASRPQDRQFILSSKKLLLSDSGFYLCAWSVISGDGYTFGSGTRLTVV.

V gene TRBV11-2 combines with J gene TRBJ1-3; D gene ambiguous. There are 16 residues in the CDR3. V was cut by 2 bases and J by 0 bases, with 11 bases left in between. Per the germline V gene, CDR1 is SGHAT and CDR2 is FQNNGV. The CDR3 sequence is CASSLLWRDSGNTIYF. CDR3 coding DNA: TGTGCCAGCAGCTTACTCTGGCGGGACTCTGGAAACACCATATATTTT.

The chain combines TRBV4-3 with TRBJ2-1; TRBD2 might be the D (5 bases). CDR1 LGHNA and CDR2 YSLEER come from the germline V gene. The CDR3 is made up of 16 amino acids. Trimming took 3 bases from V and 0 from J, leaving 12 bases between them. The CDR3, as DNA: TGCGCCAGCAGCCAGGTTTTAGCGAGCTCCTACAATGAGCAGTTCTTC. It codes for CASSQVLASSYNEQFF.

This clone was detected ten times or more. The V and J genes are TRBV5-1 and TRBJ1-3; the D gene is possibly TRBD1 (6 bases). The V end lost 0 bases, the J end lost 4 bases, and 11 bases lay between the germline ends. The germline CDR1 and CDR2 sequences are SGHRS and YFSETQ. This CDR3 has 15 residues. CDR3 protein: CASSLEGQEGNTIYF. CDR3 DNA: TGCGCCAGCAGCTTGGAGGGACAAGAGGGAAACACCATATATTTT.

The CDR3 DNA reads as TGTGCCAGCAGTGAAGGCGGTGCTCTCCAAGAGACCCAGTACTTC. Translated, it gives CASSEGGALQETQYF. V gene TRBV25-1 combines with J gene TRBJ2-5, with D hard to call. The CDR3 is 15 residues long. Trimming stripped 2 bases from V and 1 base from J, with 11 bases between. Germline V lookup: CDR1 MGHDK, CDR2 SYGVNS.

This chain joins TRBV10-3 and TRBJ1-1, with 8 bases that match TRBD1. Germline trimming cut 6 bases from V and 1 base from J; bases unmatched to any gene: 1. This CDR3 contains 13 residues. The germline gives CDR1 ENHRY, CDR2 SYGVKD. CDR3 loop: CAISGQGNTEAFF. The CDR3, as DNA: TGTGCCATCAGCGGACAGGGGAACACTGAAGCTTTCTTT.

The CDR3 spells CASSSDRRVGNTIYF. CDR3 DNA sequence: TGTGCCAGCAGTTCGGACAGGAGGGTTGGAAACACCATATATTTT. V is TRBV5-6 and J is TRBJ1-3; 7 bases agree with TRBD1. V shed 5 bases and J 3 bases; nucleotides not matched to a gene: 8. In germline, CDR1 is SGHDT, CDR2 YYEEEE. There are 15 residues in the CDR3.

The chain carries TRBV6-1 and TRBJ1-6, with D unresolved. Trimming took 2 bases from V and 14 from J, leaving 7 bases between them. Germline CDR1 MNHNS, CDR2 SASEGT. CDR3 size: 11 residues. The CDR3 sequence: CASSESRTLHF. The CDR3 nucleotides read TGTGCCAGCAGTGAATCGAGAACCCTCCACTTT.

This chain uses TRBV30 with TRBJ1-5, with 8 bases matching TRBD1. Germline CDR1 is GTSNPN and CDR2 is SVGIG (reference sequence). This CDR3 has 17 residues. With V trimmed by 2 bases and J by 2 bases, 11 bases remained unmatched. The CDR3 reads CAWSSGRGLRGNQPQHF. Written as DNA, the CDR3 is TGTGCCTGGAGTTCGGGCAGGGGGCTTCGGGGCAATCAGCCCCAGCATTTT.